These T cell receptor beta chains were read from a single sample in a study of blood T cell repertoires in COVID-19. Method: immunoSEQ multiplex PCR; TCRdb's copy keeps in-frame clones and lacks some. The table shows approximately 300,000 clones, with under 95% occurring only once. The source material was PBMCs or T cells enriched from blood (not recorded which). The receptors stem from a man aged 60-69 years who had recovered from COVID-19. The CDR3 runs from the conserved cysteine through the conserved F or W. The D gene is left open where the match is weak. Clone size appears in some rows only: once, few, many, or a class for an expanded clone.

clone_size j_call v_call d_call cdr3_aa cdr3_nt
. TRBJ1-3 TRBV30 . CAWDQTPSSGNTIYF TGTGCCTGGGACCAGACTCCTAGCTCTGGAAACACCATATATTTT
. TRBJ2-7 TRBV5-4 . CASRATGGVNYEQYF TGTGCCAGCAGAGCTACTGGAGGGGTAAACTACGAGCAGTACTTC
. TRBJ2-5 TRBV7-9 TRBD2 CASSSRTSGGSETQYF TGTGCCAGCAGCTCCCGGACTAGCGGGGGATCAGAGACCCAGTACTTC
. TRBJ2-1 TRBV19 . CASSHPDRYNEQFF TGTGCCAGTAGTCATCCGGACAGATACAATGAGCAGTTCTTC
. TRBJ1-1 TRBV27 . CASSTGTTEAFF TGTGCCAGCAGCACAGGAACCACTGAAGCTTTCTTT
. TRBJ1-1 TRBV7-2 . CASSLKTGFRETEAFF TGTGCCAGCAGCCTAAAAACAGGGTTTAGAGAGACTGAAGCTTTCTTT
. TRBJ1-2 TRBV7-2 . CASSLGHRVYEGYTF TGTGCCAGCAGCTTAGGTCACAGGGTGTACGAGGGCTACACCTTC
once TRBJ2-1 TRBV19 . CASTHRELAEQFF TGTGCCAGTACCCATCGAGAGCTTGCTGAGCAGTTCTTC
. TRBJ1-6 TRBV7-2 TRBD1 CASSQTGPNSPLHF TGTGCCAGCAGCCAGACAGGGCCCAATTCACCCCTCCACTTT
. TRBJ2-7 TRBV10-1 . CASSPGAAYEQYF TGCGCCAGCAGTCCCGGAGCGGCCTACGAGCAGTACTTC
. TRBJ1-5 TRBV11-1 . CASSRGPNQPQHF TGTGCCAGCTCGCGGGGGCCAAATCAGCCCCAGCATTTT
. TRBJ2-1 TRBV3-1/TRBV3-2 TRBD2 CASSQDVTSGGAVHNEQFF TGTGCCAGCAGCCAAGATGTTACTAGCGGGGGGGCGGTCCACAATGAGCAGTTCTTC
. TRBJ1-6 TRBV5-5 . CASSQWMVSGSPLHF TGTGCCAGCAGCCAATGGATGGTCTCGGGGTCACCCCTCCACTTT
. TRBJ2-7 TRBV19 . CASSPGSGEQYF TGTGCCAGTAGCCCGGGGTCGGGCGAGCAGTACTTC
. TRBJ1-5 TRBV12-3/TRBV12-4 TRBD1 CASSLTGHQPQHF TGTGCCAGCAGTTTGACAGGGCATCAGCCCCAGCATTTT
. TRBJ2-2 TRBV3-1/TRBV3-2 . CASRTQLNTGELFF TGTGCCAGCAGGACTCAACTCAACACCGGGGAGCTGTTTTTT
. TRBJ2-7 TRBV2 TRBD1 CASRVGQGSYEQYF TGTGCCAGCAGAGTTGGACAGGGGAGCTACGAGCAGTACTTC
. TRBJ1-5 TRBV15 . CATSRTYQSQPQHF TGTGCCACGAGCCGGACTTATCAGAGTCAGCCCCAGCATTTT
. TRBJ1-6 TRBV5-6 . CASSSGYSSYNSPLHF TGTGCCAGCAGCTCGGGGTACAGCTCCTATAATTCACCCCTCCACTTT
. TRBJ1-3 TRBV5-1 TRBD1 CASSPDRGLGNTIYF TGCGCCAGCAGCCCGGACAGGGGGCTTGGAAACACCATATATTTT
. TRBJ2-6 TRBV7-8 TRBD1 CASSQTGVGANVLTF TGTGCCAGCAGCCAAACAGGGGTCGGGGCCAACGTCCTGACTTTC
. TRBJ2-2 TRBV2 TRBD2 CASSLLAGPNTGELFF TGTGCCAGCAGTTTACTAGCGGGCCCGAACACCGGGGAGCTGTTTTTT
. TRBJ1-6 TRBV9 . CASSSNRNSPLHF TGTGCCAGCAGCTCAAACAGGAATTCACCCCTCCACTTT
. TRBJ1-1 TRBV18 . CASSLRNTEAFF TGTGCCAGCTCACTGAGGAACACTGAAGCTTTCTTT
once TRBJ1-2 TRBV25-1 . CASSEVGRAHGYTF TGTGCCAGCAGTGAGGTGGGCAGGGCTCATGGCTACACCTTC
. TRBJ2-7 TRBV11-2 . CASSLGQVYEQYF TGTGCCAGCAGCTTAGGACAGGTTTACGAGCAGTACTTC
many TRBJ2-2 TRBV7-8 TRBD2 CASSQTLAGATGELFF TGTGCCAGCAGCCAAACACTAGCGGGGGCCACCGGGGAGCTGTTTTTT
. TRBJ2-7 TRBV7-9 . CASSLTGYEQYF TGTGCCAGCAGCCTCACGGGGTACGAGCAGTACTTC
. TRBJ1-1 TRBV27 TRBD1 CASSRDSQNTEAFF TGTGCCAGCAGTCGGGACAGCCAGAACACTGAAGCTTTCTTT
. TRBJ2-2 TRBV18 . CASSPPGGFAGELFF TGTGCCAGCTCACCACCCGGAGGGTTCGCCGGGGAGCTGTTTTTT
. TRBJ1-2 TRBV6-5 . CASQSTGNYGYTF TGTGCCAGCCAATCGACAGGAAACTATGGCTACACCTTC
. TRBJ1-3 TRBV2 . CASRAETLISGNTIYF TGTGCCAGCAGGGCAGAGACACTGATCTCTGGAAACACCATATATTTT
once TRBJ1-2 TRBV2 TRBD1 CASSVTGGGSYGYTF TGTGCCAGCAGTGTTACAGGGGGCGGTAGCTATGGCTACACCTTC
once TRBJ2-7 TRBV3-1/TRBV3-2 TRBD2 CASSQGSTSGLLRGQYF TGTGCCAGCAGCCAAGGATCGACTAGCGGGTTACTACGAGGGCAGTACTTC
. TRBJ1-1 TRBV4-1 TRBD1 CASSQERKGTDTEAFF TGCGCCAGCAGCCAAGAAAGGAAGGGGACAGACACTGAAGCTTTCTTT
. TRBJ1-4 TRBV9 TRBD1 CASSPGQGARGLFF TGTGCCAGCAGCCCGGGACAGGGGGCCAGGGGGCTGTTTTTT
once TRBJ2-2 TRBV27 TRBD2 CASRLAEGNTGELFF TGTGCCAGCAGGCTAGCGGAGGGAAACACCGGGGAGCTGTTTTTT
once TRBJ2-7 TRBV5-4 . CASSLGNNYEQYF TGTGCCAGCAGCTTGGGAAACAACTACGAGCAGTACTTC
. TRBJ1-1 TRBV20-1 . CSASRQPNTEAFF TGCAGTGCTAGTAGACAGCCGAACACTGAAGCTTTCTTT
. TRBJ2-1 TRBV7-9 TRBD2 CASSLGQPGLAGDEQFF TGTGCCAGCAGTTTAGGACAACCGGGACTAGCGGGAGATGAGCAGTTCTTC
. TRBJ2-5 TRBV7-6 . CASSLDRGGRGFETQYF TGTGCCAGCAGCTTAGACCGCGGGGGCAGGGGATTTGAGACCCAGTACTTC
once TRBJ2-3 TRBV7-2 TRBD2 CASSPGLAVDTQYF TGTGCCAGCAGCCCGGGACTAGCGGTAGATACGCAGTATTTT
once TRBJ1-2 TRBV4-3 . CASSQGAGGGYTF TGCGCCAGCAGCCAAGGGGCCGGGGGTGGCTACACCTTC
few TRBJ1-2 TRBV27 . CASSFGRNYGYTF TGTGCCAGCAGTTTCGGGAGAAACTATGGCTACACCTTC
. TRBJ1-2 TRBV27 . CASSLWGGYGYTF TGTGCCAGCAGTTTATGGGGGGGCTATGGCTACACCTTC
. TRBJ1-6 TRBV5-1 . CASSLDSSSYNSPLHF TGCGCCAGCAGCCTGGACTCGAGTTCCTATAATTCACCCCTCCACTTT